This is a list of T cell receptor beta chains from one sample in a study of T cells expressing NK-cell markers. TCRdb re-called the 5' RACE reads and shows each CDR3 protein once, DNA omitted. In all, the sample yields almost 450,000 distinct CDR3 sequences. The sample taken for sequencing was blood T cells: a sorted CD56 or NKG2C T cell subset, CD4+ or CD8+ T cells, or bulk PBMC T cells (not recorded which). Receptor source: a woman between 18 and 70 years old in good health. CDR3s include the opening cysteine and the closing phenylalanine or tryptophan. Each record gives: V gene, J gene, CDR3 protein.

TRBV20-1	TRBJ1-1	CSATNRANEAFF
TRBV29-1	TRBJ2-5	CSVLRLTPGPCYF
TRBV7-8	TRBJ1-4	CASSGNEKLFF
TRBV15	TRBJ2-1	CATKPSSYNEQFF
TRBV20-1	TRBJ1-3	CSAGMGNTIYF
TRBV29-1	TRBJ2-5	CSVEKLAGGPLETQYF
TRBV20-1	TRBJ2-1	CSAKRLASDEQFF
TRBV6-1	TRBJ1-1	CASSEAQGWGTEAFF
TRBV27	TRBJ2-1	CASSLSTGHEQFF
TRBV20-1	TRBJ2-3	CSARDRERGTTDTQYF
TRBV12-3/TRBV12-4	TRBJ1-2	CASTLRGVGGYTF
TRBV6-1	TRBJ2-3	CASRRRGGTTSTDTQYF
TRBV6-2/TRBV6-3	TRBJ2-3	CASTSGDTQYF